Listed below are T cell receptor beta chains from one sample, sequenced in a study of OX40 agonist ivuxolimab in advanced cancers. Produced via immunoSEQ multiplex PCR; TCRdb's table is partial and in-frame only. The sample comprises approximately 76,000 clones, 65% to 90% of which are singletons, and roughly 0.66% rests with the top ten. This specimen was CD4+ or CD8+ T cells sorted from blood, taken in a trial of the OX40 agonist ivuxolimab. The receptor set was obtained from an adult with an advanced solid tumor such as melanoma, head and neck, liver or kidney cancer. The CDR3 runs from the conserved cysteine through the conserved F or W. The D gene is left open where the match is weak. Size tells how often a clone was seen (once, few, many) or the class of an expanded clone, and some rows leave it out.

d_gene	v_gene	j_gene	abundance	CDR3nt	CDR3aa
-	TRBV30	TRBJ2-7	once	TGTGCCTGCCCGGGACGGTGGTCCTACGAGCAGTACTTC	CACPGRWSYEQYF
-	TRBV7-3	TRBJ2-6	-	TGTGCCAGCAGCCCCTCGGGGACAAACTCTGGGGCCAACGTCCTGACTTTC	CASSPSGTNSGANVLTF
-	TRBV5-1	TRBJ2-2	-	TGCGCCAGCAGCAGCTACAGGGAAACCGGGGAGCTGTTTTTT	CASSSYRETGELFF
-	TRBV11-2	TRBJ1-4	-	TGTGCCAGCAGCTTAGGACGGGGCAATGAAAAACTGTTTTTT	CASSLGRGNEKLFF
-	TRBV19	TRBJ1-1	-	TGTGCCAGTAGTTATCGGTTGAACACTGAAGCTTTCTTT	CASSYRLNTEAFF
-	TRBV1	TRBJ1-2	-	TGCACCAGCAGCCAAGTGATCGGGGGGCCTTATGGCTACACCTTC	CTSSQVIGGPYGYTF
-	TRBV18	TRBJ2-5	-	TGTGCCAGCTCACCACGCAACGGGGTCCAAGAGACCCAGTACTTC	CASSPRNGVQETQYF
-	TRBV7-2	TRBJ2-2	-	TGTGCCAGCAGCTTACAAAGAACCGCCACCGGGGAGCTGTTTTTT	CASSLQRTATGELFF
-	TRBV2	TRBJ1-1	-	TGTGCCAGCAGTGGTCCGTTGCTGAACACTGAAGCTTTCTTT	CASSGPLLNTEAFF
-	TRBV19	TRBJ1-5	few	TGTGCCAGTAGTATAATGGATCAGCCCCAGCATTTT	CASSIMDQPQHF
-	TRBV7-2	TRBJ1-3	-	TGTGCCAGCAGCTTAAGACAGGCCGGCTCTGGAAACACCATATATTTT	CASSLRQAGSGNTIYF
TRBD1	TRBV18	TRBJ2-7	-	TGTGCCAGCTCACCGGGCTGGGACAGGTCCTACGAGCAGTACTTC	CASSPGWDRSYEQYF
TRBD2	TRBV11-2	TRBJ2-3	-	TGTGCCAGCAGCTTATCCGGCGGGGGGGCTTCAGATACGCAGTATTTT	CASSLSGGGASDTQYF
-	TRBV7-2	TRBJ1-3	-	TGTGCCAGCAGCTTAAGGATGCCGGCCCACTCTGGAAACACCATATATTTT	CASSLRMPAHSGNTIYF
TRBD1	TRBV10-1	TRBJ1-5	-	TGCGCCAGCAGTGAGTCGACAGGGTCTCAGGATCAGCCCCAGCATTTT	CASSESTGSQDQPQHF
-	TRBV6-5	TRBJ2-7	-	TGTGCCAGCACCTTTCAGGACGAGCAGTACTTC	CASTFQDEQYF
TRBD2	TRBV6-4	TRBJ2-7	-	TGTGCCAGCAGTGAGGTGGGAGGGACCGAGCAGTACTTC	CASSEVGGTEQYF
TRBD1	TRBV7-9	TRBJ1-6	-	TGTGCCAGCAGCCTCAGGGGGGGTTCACCCCTCCACTTT	CASSLRGGSPLHF
-	TRBV7-2	TRBJ1-6	-	TGTGCCAGCCAGGGGTTCGGGAGCTCCTATAATTCACCCCTCCACTTT	CASQGFGSSYNSPLHF
TRBD1	TRBV6-5	TRBJ2-3	-	TGTGCCAGCAGTTACATCGGGACAGCCACAGATACGCAGTATTTT	CASSYIGTATDTQYF
TRBD1	TRBV7-3	TRBJ2-7	-	TGTGCCAGCAGCTTAAGGGACAGGGGGCAAGAGCAGTACTTC	CASSLRDRGQEQYF
-	TRBV5-1	TRBJ2-2	-	TGCGCCAGCAGCTTGATGCGGGTTAACACCGGGGAGCTGTTTTTT	CASSLMRVNTGELFF
TRBD2	TRBV4-2	TRBJ2-1	-	TGTGCCAGCAGCCAACACGAAGCAGCGGGGGGTTACAATGAGCAGTTCTTC	CASSQHEAAGGYNEQFF
-	TRBV5-4	TRBJ1-5	once	TGTGCCAGCAGCTTGGAAAAGGGTGGGGCCCAGCATTTT	CASSLEKGGAQHF
-	TRBV18	TRBJ1-3	few	TGTGCCAGCTCACCACAGGGGACGGCTGGAAACACCATATATTTT	CASSPQGTAGNTIYF
-	TRBV11-1	TRBJ2-5	-	TGTGCCAGCAGCTTAGGGAACGTCTTAGAAGAGACCCAGTACTTC	CASSLGNVLEETQYF
-	TRBV19	TRBJ1-6	-	TGTGCCAGTAGTATAGCCGGGGGGCCGAATTATTCACCCCTCCACTTT	CASSIAGGPNYSPLHF
-	TRBV4-3	TRBJ1-5	once	TGCGCCAGCAGCCAAGATCGGGATCAGCCCCAGCATTTT	CASSQDRDQPQHF
TRBD1	TRBV30	TRBJ1-2	-	TGTGCCTCACAGGGGAGTTTCTATGGCTACACCTTC	CASQGSFYGYTF
-	TRBV29-1	TRBJ1-4	-	TGCAGCGTTGAAAAATGGGGGGAAGTAACTAATGAAAAACTGTTTTTT	CSVEKWGEVTNEKLFF
-	TRBV4-3	TRBJ2-1	-	TGCGCCAGCAGCCAAGAAAGGGCTGGTGAGCAGTTCTTC	CASSQERAGEQFF
-	TRBV7-9	TRBJ1-1	-	TGTGCCAGCAGCTGGGGGGGCACTGAAGCTTTCTTT	CASSWGGTEAFF
-	TRBV9	TRBJ1-6	-	TGTGCCAGCAGCGTGGCAGTTTTTAATTCACCCCTCCACTTT	CASSVAVFNSPLHF
TRBD1	TRBV7-9	TRBJ1-6	-	TGTCCCGAGAGGCACGGACAGGGGCTTTATTCACCCCTCCACTTT	CPERHGQGLYSPLHF
-	TRBV5-1	TRBJ2-2	few	TGCGCCAGCGGCATCGGCACCGGGGAGCTGTTTTTT	CASGIGTGELFF
TRBD1	TRBV19	TRBJ1-6	-	TGTGCCAGTAGTACTACGGGACAGGGGGTTAATTCACCCCTCCACTTT	CASSTTGQGVNSPLHF
-	TRBV21-1	TRBJ1-6	-	TGTGCCAGCAGCAAAGTAGGGGAGAAGCGAGAGAATTCACCCCTCCACTTT	CASSKVGEKRENSPLHF
-	TRBV6-6	TRBJ2-7	-	TGTGCCAGCAGTAGGACATACCTGGGCGAGCAGTACTTC	CASSRTYLGEQYF
-	TRBV5-4	TRBJ2-7	-	TGTGCCAGCAGCTTATCTGGGATCGAGCAGTACTTC	CASSLSGIEQYF
-	TRBV7-6	TRBJ2-1	-	TGTGCCAGCAGCTTAAATTCGGCTAGCTCCTACAATGAGCAGTTCTTC	CASSLNSASSYNEQFF
TRBD2	TRBV27	TRBJ2-3	-	TGTGCCAGCAGTTTATCGCGGGGGGGTACAGATACGCAGTATTTT	CASSLSRGGTDTQYF
TRBD1	TRBV9	TRBJ2-1	-	TGTGCCAGCAGCGTAGATGGCAGGGGGTTCGGAAATGAGCAGTTCTTC	CASSVDGRGFGNEQFF
TRBD1	TRBV7-8	TRBJ1-1	-	TGTGCCAGCAGCCCCCGGGACAGCAACACTGAAGCTTTCTTT	CASSPRDSNTEAFF
TRBD2	TRBV5-4	TRBJ2-2	-	TGTGCCAGCAGCTTGAATAGCGGGGGTAACACCGGGGAGCTGTTTTTT	CASSLNSGGNTGELFF
TRBD1	TRBV7-9	TRBJ2-3	-	TGTGCCAGCAGCTTAAGGGACAGTATTTCCACAGATACGCAGTATTTT	CASSLRDSISTDTQYF
-	TRBV6-5	TRBJ1-1	-	TGTGCCAGCAGTTACTACGGGGGGGGTGAAGCTTTCTTT	CASSYYGGGEAFF
TRBD1	TRBV9	TRBJ1-3	-	TGTGCCAGCACCAGAACCCTCGACAGGGGTAGAAACACCATATATTTT	CASTRTLDRGRNTIYF
-	TRBV5-5	TRBJ2-7	-	TGTGCCAGCAGTCCTAGGGGGCGGGGAGAGTACGAGCAGTACTTC	CASSPRGRGEYEQYF
-	TRBV27	TRBJ2-5	-	TGTGCCAGCGGCCTCGACCAAGAGACCCAGTACTTC	CASGLDQETQYF
-	TRBV10-3	TRBJ1-1	-	TGTGCCACCTCCCCCCAGGGTATGAACACTGAAGCTTTCTTT	CATSPQGMNTEAFF